This TCR beta chain was retrieved from a study of CD8 T cells in ankylosing spondylitis. Germline lookup yields CDR1 SGHTA and CDR2 FQGNSA. The V and J ends lost 6 bases and 5 bases, in that order; junction bases with no gene match: 4. CDR3 size: 13 residues. TCRdb recomputed calls from the 5' RACE reads with MiXCR, one row per CDR3 protein. The sample lists some 250,000 distinct CDR3 sequences; 8.6% were seen once. General study results and limits: Relatively rare in peripheral blood, disease-linked clones were also CD8+.

Concerning this clonotype itself: Its antigen is unknown.

Material: blood, either unsorted or a sorted T cell fraction (not recorded which). The receptor was derived from a male donor with ankylosing spondylitis or in good health (not recorded which). The chain links TRBV7-2 to TRBJ2-5; TRBD2 agrees at 9 bases. The CDR3 protein is CASRTSGWETQYF. DNA for the CDR3: TGTGCCAGCAGGACTAGCGGCTGGGAGACCCAGTACTTC.